This is a list of T cell receptor beta chains from one sample in a study of radiotherapy plus CTLA-4 blockade in lung cancer. Generated by immunoSEQ multiplex PCR, the TCRdb table keeps only in-frame clones and is missing some. There are about 80,000 clones in the sample; about 84% occur only once, and 0.79% lies in the top ten. The sample was peripheral blood, taken from a patient treated with radiotherapy plus ipilimumab. These receptor sequences come from a human donor with non-small cell lung cancer who had stable disease on radiotherapy plus ipilimumab. The CDR3 runs from the conserved cysteine through the conserved F or W. The D gene is left open where the match is weak. Not every row has a clone size; where given, it reads once, few, many or a size class.

TRBV19	NA	TRBJ1-5	NA	CASSDGVKPQHF	TGTGCCAGTAGTGACGGGGTTAAGCCCCAGCATTTT
TRBV15	NA	TRBJ2-3	TRBD2	CATSIRTSGKDTQYF	TGTGCCACCAGCATCCGGACTAGCGGAAAAGATACGCAGTATTTT
TRBV9	NA	TRBJ2-2	TRBD1	CASSVDTGGHGELFF	TGTGCCAGCAGCGTGGATACAGGGGGCCACGGGGAGCTGTTTTTT
TRBV5-6	NA	TRBJ1-4	NA	CASTTFGGGEKLFF	TGTGCCAGCACTACTTTCGGCGGGGGAGAAAAACTGTTTTTT
TRBV2	NA	TRBJ1-6	NA	CASSAQGSSPLHF	TGTGCCAGCAGTGCACAGGGTAGTTCACCCCTCCACTTT
TRBV9	NA	TRBJ1-6	NA	CASSGYGTANSPLHF	TGTGCCAGCAGCGGATACGGGACGGCTAATTCACCCCTCCACTTT
TRBV5-8	few	TRBJ2-7	NA	CASSLGFGVGGKLEEQYF	TGTGCCAGCAGCTTGGGTTTCGGGGTTGGGGGGAAACTGGAGGAGCAGTACTTC
TRBV29-1	NA	TRBJ2-7	NA	CSVGYSYEQYF	TGCAGCGTGGGGTACTCCTACGAGCAGTACTTC
TRBV27	NA	TRBJ2-7	TRBD1	CASSVGQGAAEQYF	TGTGCCAGCAGTGTGGGACAGGGGGCTGCCGAGCAGTACTTC
TRBV29-1	NA	TRBJ2-3	TRBD2	CSVELAGNTDTQYF	TGCAGCGTTGAACTAGCGGGAAACACAGATACGCAGTATTTT
TRBV28	NA	TRBJ1-6	NA	CASSLGREQSPLHF	TGTGCCAGCAGTTTAGGGAGGGAACAATCACCCCTCCACTTT
TRBV2	NA	TRBJ2-5	NA	CASSEATVQETQYF	TGTGCCAGCAGTGAAGCCACGGTCCAAGAGACCCAGTACTTC
TRBV7-8	NA	TRBJ1-1	NA	CASSPRGSPGMNTEAFF	TGTGCCAGCAGCCCCCGCGGATCTCCCGGGATGAACACTGAAGCTTTCTTT
TRBV28	NA	TRBJ1-1	TRBD1	CASRSPGQPNTEAFF	TGTGCCAGCAGATCACCGGGACAGCCGAACACTGAAGCTTTCTTT
TRBV7-3	NA	TRBJ2-3	TRBD2	CASSLMGTLVSGINYTDTQYF	TGTGCCAGCAGCTTGATGGGAACACTAGTGAGCGGGATTAATTATACAGATACGCAGTATTTT
TRBV27	NA	TRBJ1-6	NA	CASSYDVTRPLHF	TGTGCCAGCAGTTACGACGTGACTCGGCCCCTCCACTTT
TRBV5-1	once	TRBJ2-5	TRBD1	CASGGTGLLQETQYF	TGCGCCAGCGGTGGGACAGGATTACTACAAGAGACCCAGTACTTC
TRBV5-6	once	TRBJ1-3	NA	CASSSAGFSGNTIYF	TGTGCCAGCAGCTCTGCGGGGTTCTCTGGAAACACCATATATTTT
TRBV27	NA	TRBJ1-2	NA	CASSYGLGNYTF	TGTGCCAGCAGTTACGGACTCGGAAACTACACCTTC
TRBV5-3	NA	TRBJ1-5	NA	CARSLGQFNQPQHF	TGTGCCAGAAGCTTAGGACAGTTCAATCAGCCCCAGCATTTT
TRBV5-5	NA	TRBJ2-7	NA	CASSLAPGNYEQYF	TGTGCCAGCAGCTTGGCCCCGGGGAACTACGAGCAGTACTTC
TRBV18	NA	TRBJ2-3	TRBD2	CASSPGLAADTQYF	TGTGCCAGCTCACCGGGACTAGCGGCAGATACGCAGTATTTT
TRBV7-8	few	TRBJ2-7	NA	CASSPPVAGTYEQYF	TGTGCCAGCAGCCCCCCGGTGGCGGGAACCTACGAGCAGTACTTC
TRBV6-6	NA	TRBJ2-7	TRBD1	CASSPTGQGTYEQYF	TGTGCCAGCAGCCCTACGGGACAGGGTACCTACGAGCAGTACTTC
TRBV14	few	TRBJ1-2	TRBD1	CASSQSSRGRGGYTF	TGTGCCAGCAGCCAATCGAGCAGGGGGCGGGGTGGCTACACCTTC
TRBV30	NA	TRBJ2-7	NA	CAWKGSPSSYEQYF	TGTGCCTGGAAGGGGTCACCAAGCTCCTACGAGCAGTACTTC
TRBV6-4	few	TRBJ2-3	TRBD2	CASSRAGGEADTQYF	TGTGCCAGCAGTCGGGCGGGAGGAGAGGCAGATACGCAGTATTTT
TRBV29-1	NA	TRBJ2-1	NA	CSVSITLSYNEQFF	TGCAGCGTTAGTATTACCCTCTCCTACAATGAGCAGTTCTTC
TRBV20-1	once	TRBJ1-3	NA	CSGDIGNTIYF	TGCAGTGGGGACATCGGAAACACCATATATTTT
TRBV29-1	NA	TRBJ2-7	TRBD2	CSASSGLAYEQYF	TGCAGCGCATCTAGCGGGCTTGCCTACGAGCAGTACTTC
TRBV5-6	NA	TRBJ2-7	TRBD1	CASSLIKDRGGYEQYF	TGTGCCAGCAGCCTAATTAAGGACAGGGGCGGTTACGAGCAGTACTTC